This entry lists 8 T cell receptor beta chains sequenced from one sample in a study of early T cells in non-severe SARS-CoV-2 infection. MiXCR was run by TCRdb on the 5' RACE reads, yielding one entry per CDR3 protein. The sample shows around 29,000 distinct CDR3 sequences, 5.3% of them seen only once. The sample comprised whole blood. These receptors were taken from an adult who was a healthcare worker with PCR-confirmed SARS-CoV-2 infection or an uninfected control (not recorded which).

There are many counts of this clonotype. V is TRBV6-6 and J is TRBJ2-3; D may be TRBD2 (5 bases). This CDR3 is 14 amino acids long. Germline CDR1 is MNHNY and CDR2 is SVGAGI (reference sequence). Trimming left V 7 bases short and J 2 bases short, with 13 bases between. CDR3 coding DNA: TGTGCCAGCACCCCCCCCGGGATCACAGATACGCAGTATTTT. It is translated as CASTPPGITDTQYF.

This clonotype was observed at least ten times. The rearrangement joins TRBV2 to TRBJ2-1; TRBD2 is a possible D gene (6 bases). The V gene's germline CDR1 is SNHLY and CDR2 FYNNEI. Deletions cut 4 bases from V and 4 bases from J, with 17 bases between. This CDR3 spans 16 amino acids. The DNA of the CDR3 is TGTGCCAGCAGTGTCCGTCTAGCGTCCTTGTACAATGAGCAGTTCTTC. It specifies CASSVRLASLYNEQFF.

This clonotype was counted at least ten times. The V call is TRBV20-1, the J call TRBJ2-1, with D uncertain. From germline, CDR1 is DFQATT and CDR2 SNEGSKA (reference sequence). V lost 6 bases and J 8 bases, leaving 14 bases between the germline ends. This CDR3 spans 12 amino acids. CDR3 amino acids: CSAGKAMDEQFF. The CDR3, as DNA: TGCAGTGCAGGGAAAGCAATGGATGAGCAGTTCTTC.

This clonotype was counted many times. This sequence joins TRBV20-1 and TRBJ1-5, with D maybe TRBD1 (5 bases). Looked up from germline, CDR1 is DFQATT and CDR2 is SNEGSKA (reference sequence). Trimming took 5 bases from V and 5 from J, leaving 25 bases between them. The CDR3 is made up of 17 amino acids. CDR3 nucleotides: TGCAGTGCTCCTAGGGACGGAGCATCCCTTCGGGATCAGCCCCAGCATTTT. It yields the protein CSAPRDGASLRDQPQHF.

By sample fraction, this clonotype is medium-sized. The CDR3 spells CASSSERNTGTVHEQYF. The CDR3 coding sequence is TGTGCCAGCAGCTCGGAGCGAAATACCGGGACAGTCCACGAGCAGTACTTC. V is TRBV28 and J is TRBJ2-7; 7 bases are shared with TRBD1. V trimming: 6 bases; J trimming: 5 bases; junction bases outside the gene matches: 19. Germline V CDR1 and CDR2: MDHEN, SYDVKM. The CDR3 sequence is 17 residues long.

CDR3 coding DNA: TGCAGTGCTATAGTGCAGCGGAGTGGCACAGATACGCAGTATTTT. This translates into CSAIVQRSGTDTQYF. This sequence joins TRBV20-1 and TRBJ2-3; D may be TRBD2 (5 bases). The germline gives CDR1 DFQATT, CDR2 SNEGSKA (reference sequence). CDR3 length: 15 amino acids. Deletions cut 4 bases from V and 1 base from J, with 15 bases between.

This clonotype was recorded at least ten times. The chain uses TRBV7-2 and TRBJ2-1; TRBD1 agrees at 7 bases. Germline lookup yields CDR1 SGHTA and CDR2 FQGNSA. V dropped 4 bases and J dropped 9; count of bases not matched to a gene: 6. CDR3 length: 13 residues. CDR3 in amino acids: CASSSNRGIEQFF. CDR3 in DNA: TGTGCCAGCAGCTCAAACAGGGGAATTGAGCAGTTCTTC. The whole variable domain, filled in from reference TRBV7-2 and TRBJ2-1, reads GAGVSQSPSNKVTEKGKDVELRCDPISGHTALYWYRQSLGQGLEFLIYFQGNSAPDKSGLPSDRFSAERTGGSVSTLTIQRTQQEDSAVYLCASSSNRGIEQFFGPGTRLTVL.

This clonotype was counted many times. J is TRBJ2-1 and V is TRBV4-1, with D possibly called TRBD1 or TRBD2 (6 bases each). V dropped 0 bases and J dropped 4 bases, with 16 bases sitting between them. Germline loops: CDR1 MGHRA, CDR2 YSYEKL. This CDR3 is built from 17 residues. DNA of the CDR3: TGCGCCAGCAGCCAAGATCGTGGGGGGCCCCTATACAATGAGCAGTTCTTC. It specifies CASSQDRGGPLYNEQFF.